This is a list of T cell receptor beta chains from one sample in a study of shared clonotypes between healthy human individuals. The protocol was immunoSEQ multiplex PCR, while the TCRdb copy is restricted to in-frame clones and leaves out a portion. The sample has about 2.4 million clones; 80% to 95% are singletons. The sequencing input was naive CD4+ T cells from PBMCs. The receptors here all came from a man aged 18-30 years in good health. Some clones in this sample may be carry-over from other donors' samples. Each CDR3 is given with its conserved first and last residue. Fields, in order: D gene, J gene, V gene, clone size, CDR3 protein. The D gene is left open where the match is weak. Some rows have no size entry. The others give once, few or many, or a class for an expanded clone.

D gene: .
J gene: TRBJ2-5
V gene: TRBV5-6
clone size: .
CDR3 protein: CASSLAYPAVEQYF

D gene: TRBD1
J gene: TRBJ2-7
V gene: TRBV27
clone size: .
CDR3 protein: CASSRQGAPYEQYF

D gene: TRBD1
J gene: TRBJ1-1
V gene: TRBV11-2
clone size: once
CDR3 protein: CASSSGQGAQAFF

D gene: TRBD1
J gene: TRBJ1-2
V gene: TRBV5-8
clone size: .
CDR3 protein: CASSFPGQGRFDYGYTF

D gene: .
J gene: TRBJ2-7
V gene: TRBV4-2
clone size: .
CDR3 protein: CASSQGARDNYEQYF

D gene: .
J gene: TRBJ2-3
V gene: TRBV19
clone size: .
CDR3 protein: CASSIDPSNTDTQYF

D gene: .
J gene: TRBJ2-3
V gene: TRBV5-6
clone size: once
CDR3 protein: CASSLTGMGTDTQYF

D gene: .
J gene: TRBJ1-2
V gene: TRBV29-1
clone size: .
CDR3 protein: CSVEPGGGYGYTF

D gene: .
J gene: TRBJ2-7
V gene: TRBV7-2
clone size: .
CDR3 protein: CASSFGSGGAFYEQYF

D gene: TRBD2
J gene: TRBJ2-1
V gene: TRBV2
clone size: .
CDR3 protein: CASLAGYNEQFF

D gene: TRBD2
J gene: TRBJ2-3
V gene: TRBV5-1
clone size: .
CDR3 protein: CASGRLAGDTQYF

D gene: .
J gene: TRBJ1-2
V gene: TRBV6-5
clone size: .
CDR3 protein: CASSVNRVYGYTF

D gene: .
J gene: TRBJ2-7
V gene: TRBV14
clone size: .
CDR3 protein: CASSQGRSSEQYF

D gene: .
J gene: TRBJ2-3
V gene: TRBV5-1
clone size: .
CDR3 protein: CASSFGTESTDTQYF

D gene: TRBD2
J gene: TRBJ2-1
V gene: TRBV11-2
clone size: .
CDR3 protein: CASSSSLAGGVYEQFF

D gene: .
J gene: TRBJ2-6
V gene: TRBV19
clone size: .
CDR3 protein: CASSINLDRSGANVLTF

D gene: .
J gene: TRBJ1-2
V gene: TRBV28
clone size: .
CDR3 protein: CASSLSPGLALGGYTF

D gene: .
J gene: TRBJ2-1
V gene: TRBV11-3
clone size: .
CDR3 protein: CASSDVLGEQFF

D gene: .
J gene: TRBJ2-7
V gene: TRBV5-3
clone size: .
CDR3 protein: CARSLEQGEQYF

D gene: .
J gene: TRBJ2-4
V gene: TRBV4-2
clone size: few
CDR3 protein: CASSQDRGGPYTIAKNIQYF

D gene: .
J gene: TRBJ1-3
V gene: TRBV6-6
clone size: .
CDR3 protein: CASSYSGGDENTIYF

D gene: .
J gene: TRBJ1-1
V gene: TRBV11-1
clone size: once
CDR3 protein: CASSLTNTEAFF

D gene: .
J gene: TRBJ1-2
V gene: TRBV2
clone size: .
CDR3 protein: CASKAGTYGYTF

D gene: TRBD2
J gene: TRBJ2-1
V gene: TRBV19
clone size: .
CDR3 protein: CASSATSGTHHEQFF

D gene: .
J gene: TRBJ1-5
V gene: TRBV7-8
clone size: .
CDR3 protein: CASSYVGPNQPQHF

D gene: TRBD1
J gene: TRBJ2-3
V gene: TRBV5-1
clone size: .
CDR3 protein: CASSFLGTGGGYGTDTQYF

D gene: TRBD2
J gene: TRBJ2-2
V gene: TRBV11-2
clone size: .
CDR3 protein: CASSSHSGRSHGELFF

D gene: TRBD1
J gene: TRBJ1-4
V gene: TRBV14
clone size: .
CDR3 protein: CASSQSWTGNEKLFF

D gene: .
J gene: TRBJ2-5
V gene: TRBV19
clone size: .
CDR3 protein: CASRQRFQETQYF

D gene: .
J gene: TRBJ2-1
V gene: TRBV2
clone size: once
CDR3 protein: CASSEEDREFF

D gene: .
J gene: TRBJ2-7
V gene: TRBV19
clone size: .
CDR3 protein: CASSIGNTAYEQYF

D gene: .
J gene: TRBJ1-4
V gene: TRBV27
clone size: .
CDR3 protein: CASSLGGRAGEKLFF

D gene: .
J gene: TRBJ1-5
V gene: TRBV6-1
clone size: .
CDR3 protein: CASSTGVDQPQHF

D gene: .
J gene: TRBJ2-7
V gene: TRBV5-1
clone size: .
CDR3 protein: CASSRDASYEQYF

D gene: TRBD1
J gene: TRBJ2-5
V gene: TRBV7-9
clone size: .
CDR3 protein: CASSPDRGWETQYF

D gene: TRBD2
J gene: TRBJ2-6
V gene: TRBV5-1
clone size: .
CDR3 protein: CASSGGVAGSTGANVLTF

D gene: .
J gene: TRBJ1-4
V gene: TRBV5-1
clone size: .
CDR3 protein: CASSLTNGEKLFF

D gene: .
J gene: TRBJ1-1
V gene: TRBV5-4
clone size: .
CDR3 protein: CASSKDRGNTEAFF

D gene: .
J gene: TRBJ1-5
V gene: TRBV7-8
clone size: .
CDR3 protein: CASTPTENQPQHF

D gene: .
J gene: TRBJ2-7
V gene: TRBV7-5
clone size: .
CDR3 protein: CVRSSFGTGDMTCEQYF

D gene: .
J gene: TRBJ2-1
V gene: TRBV9
clone size: .
CDR3 protein: CASSVGPYQRTDEQFF

D gene: .
J gene: TRBJ1-2
V gene: TRBV2
clone size: once
CDR3 protein: CASSEGSGYGYTF

D gene: .
J gene: TRBJ2-7
V gene: TRBV6-6
clone size: .
CDR3 protein: CASSGAPPHEQYF

D gene: .
J gene: TRBJ1-1
V gene: TRBV29-1
clone size: few
CDR3 protein: CSGGHANTEAFF

D gene: .
J gene: TRBJ1-1
V gene: TRBV6-5
clone size: .
CDR3 protein: CASRPDSLNTEAFF

D gene: .
J gene: TRBJ2-1
V gene: TRBV18
clone size: .
CDR3 protein: CASSPTGEIEQFF

D gene: .
J gene: TRBJ2-5
V gene: TRBV20-1
clone size: .
CDR3 protein: CSATRETQYF

D gene: .
J gene: TRBJ1-2
V gene: TRBV6-1
clone size: .
CDR3 protein: CASSEGTANYGYTF

D gene: TRBD2
J gene: TRBJ2-3
V gene: TRBV28
clone size: once
CDR3 protein: CASRTLTGGRTSGSGDTQYF

D gene: .
J gene: TRBJ1-4
V gene: TRBV7-7
clone size: .
CDR3 protein: CASSQGLTANEKLFF

D gene: .
J gene: TRBJ1-4
V gene: TRBV5-4
clone size: .
CDR3 protein: CASSSGTGPEKLFF

D gene: .
J gene: TRBJ2-3
V gene: TRBV5-4
clone size: .
CDR3 protein: CASSLAGGRVGTTDTQYF